Listed below are T cell receptor beta chains from one sample, sequenced in a study of blood T cell repertoires in COVID-19. Profiled with immunoSEQ multiplex PCR; TCRdb holds only in-frame clones, not every one. The sample includes over 200,000 clones, 85% to 90% of them seen just once. The sequenced sample was PBMCs or T cells enriched from blood (not recorded which). These receptors all come from a woman in her 30s with acute COVID-19. Each CDR3 is given with its conserved first and last residue. Fields, in order: V gene, J gene, D gene, clone size, CDR3 length, CDR3 protein, CDR3 DNA. The D gene is left open where the match is weak. Clone size is stated in some rows and not others, as once, few, many or a class when expanded.

TRBV15	TRBJ1-2	TRBD1	-	14	CATSIRDRGDGYTF	TGTGCCACCAGTATCCGGGACAGGGGGGATGGCTACACCTTC
TRBV14	TRBJ1-1	TRBD1	-	14	CASSQEGRGQEAFF	TGTGCCAGCAGCCAAGAAGGAAGGGGACAGGAAGCTTTCTTT
TRBV5-1	TRBJ1-2	TRBD1	-	14	CASSWDREDYGYTF	TGCGCCAGCAGCTGGGACAGGGAGGACTATGGCTACACCTTC
TRBV20-1	TRBJ1-2	-	-	11	CSVEVGYGYTF	TGCAGTGTTGAGGTGGGCTATGGCTACACCTTC
TRBV7-2	TRBJ2-1	-	once	15	CASSPEARTMNEQFF	TGTGCCAGCAGCCCAGAGGCCCGGACTATGAATGAGCAGTTCTTC
TRBV18	TRBJ1-2	-	-	14	CASSLNRENYGYTF	TGTGCCAGCTCCCTAAACAGGGAGAACTATGGCTACACCTTC
TRBV7-8	TRBJ2-3	TRBD2	once	15	CASSPRLAGTDTQYF	TGTGCCAGCAGCCCACGACTAGCGGGCACAGATACGCAGTATTTT
TRBV5-1	TRBJ2-1	-	-	12	CATGFGSGEQFF	TGCGCCACCGGGTTTGGATCGGGTGAGCAGTTCTTC
TRBV24-1	TRBJ2-1	TRBD1	-	17	CATSDVAGTGEEVEQFF	TGTGCCACCAGTGATGTTGCCGGGACAGGGGAAGAGGTTGAGCAGTTCTTC
TRBV6-6	TRBJ2-7	TRBD2	-	15	CASSYSGGGAGEQYF	TGTGCCAGCAGTTACTCCGGCGGGGGGGCAGGAGAGCAGTACTTC
TRBV7-9	TRBJ1-4	TRBD1	once	16	CASSPPRQGWDEKLFF	TGTGCCAGCAGCCCTCCCCGACAGGGTTGGGATGAAAAACTGTTTTTT
TRBV18	TRBJ2-4	TRBD2	-	18	CASSPGLAGGNLEDIQYF	TGTGCCAGCTCACCGGGTCTCGCGGGGGGTAATTTAGAGGACATTCAGTACTTC
TRBV15	TRBJ2-5	-	-	18	CATSRDLGAGTYQETQYF	TGTGCCACCAGCAGAGATCTGGGGGCAGGTACGTACCAAGAGACCCAGTACTTC
TRBV19	TRBJ1-5	-	-	15	CASSIFFPGGEPQHF	TGTGCCAGTAGTATCTTCTTCCCGGGTGGTGAGCCCCAGCATTTT
TRBV6-5	TRBJ2-1	-	few	14	CASSYSRTYNEQFF	TGTGCCAGCAGTTACTCGAGAACCTACAATGAGCAGTTCTTC
TRBV11-2	TRBJ2-3	TRBD1	-	14	CASSLGTGPDTQYF	TGTGCCAGCAGCTTAGGGACAGGGCCAGATACGCAGTATTTT
TRBV5-6	TRBJ2-1	-	-	14	CASSFPNRGNEQFF	TGTGCCAGCAGCTTTCCTAACCGGGGCAATGAGCAGTTCTTC
TRBV30	TRBJ2-5	-	-	14	CAWSVGHSQETQYF	TGTGCCTGGAGTGTGGGACACAGCCAAGAGACCCAGTACTTC
TRBV3-1/TRBV3-2	TRBJ1-5	TRBD1	-	15	CASSRFQGVNQPQHF	TGTGCCAGCAGCCGGTTCCAGGGGGTCAATCAGCCCCAGCATTTT
TRBV3-1/TRBV3-2	TRBJ1-6	-	-	15	CASSFLTGRDSPLHF	TGTGCCAGCAGCTTTCTGACAGGTCGAGACTCACCCCTCCACTTT
TRBV24-1	TRBJ1-4	TRBD1	-	16	CATSAGTGSYNEKLFF	TGTGCCACCAGCGCCGGGACAGGGTCTTATAATGAAAAACTGTTTTTT
TRBV30	TRBJ2-5	-	-	14	CAWNLGGPQETQYF	TGTGCCTGGAATCTGGGGGGTCCCCAAGAGACCCAGTACTTC
TRBV18	TRBJ1-5	-	-	17	CASSPPGGAGSGQPQHF	TGTGCCAGCTCACCCCCGGGGGGGGCAGGGTCGGGACAGCCCCAGCATTTT
TRBV25-1	TRBJ2-6	-	-	16	CASTGLPPSGANVLTF	TGTGCCAGCACCGGACTCCCTCCCTCTGGGGCCAACGTCCTGACTTTC
TRBV11-1	TRBJ1-1	-	-	13	CASSLEQNTEAFF	TGTGCCAGCAGCTTAGAACAGAACACTGAAGCTTTCTTT
TRBV6-5	TRBJ1-1	-	-	14	CASSRGIGNTEAFF	TGTGCCAGCAGTAGGGGTATTGGGAACACTGAAGCTTTCTTT
TRBV7-9	TRBJ2-2	TRBD2	few	16	CASSTRDYHNTGELFF	TGTGCCAGCAGCACCCGGGACTACCACAACACCGGGGAGCTGTTTTTT
TRBV29-1	TRBJ2-2	TRBD1	-	12	CSPGQWAGELFF	TGCAGCCCGGGACAGTGGGCCGGGGAGCTGTTTTTT
TRBV7-7	TRBJ2-3	-	-	13	CASSQGGTDTQYF	TGTGCCAGCAGCCAGGGTGGAACAGATACGCAGTATTTT
TRBV4-3	TRBJ2-7	TRBD1	once	16	CASSQGRQGAHSEQYF	TGCGCCAGCAGCCAAGGGAGACAGGGGGCGCATAGCGAGCAGTACTTC
TRBV2	TRBJ1-4	-	few	16	CASSLDSSPTNEKLFF	TGTGCCAGCAGTCTGGACAGCTCCCCAACTAATGAAAAACTGTTTTTT
TRBV27	TRBJ2-3	-	-	15	CASSLQPGPPHKQYF	TGTGCCAGCAGTTTGCAACCGGGTCCGCCTCATAAGCAGTATTTT
TRBV3-1/TRBV3-2	TRBJ1-2	-	once	17	CASSQEGGTGSNYGYTF	TGTGCCAGCAGCCAAGAAGGCGGGACTGGCTCAAACTATGGCTACACCTTC
TRBV24-1	TRBJ2-2	-	-	15	CATSDIGEDTGELFF	TGTGCCACCAGTGACATTGGGGAGGACACCGGGGAGCTGTTTTTT
TRBV9	TRBJ2-2	TRBD2	-	15	CASSAPSGPTGELFF	TGTGCCAGCAGCGCTCCTAGCGGACCCACCGGGGAGCTGTTTTTT
TRBV5-1	TRBJ2-2	TRBD1	-	15	CASSRGQLNTGELFF	TGCGCCAGCAGCAGGGGACAGCTTAACACCGGGGAGCTGTTTTTT
TRBV7-9	TRBJ2-2	-	-	14	CASSLSGGLGELFF	TGTGCCAGCAGCTTATCCGGGGGTCTCGGGGAGCTGTTTTTT
TRBV2	TRBJ1-6	-	-	14	CASSERDSNSPLHF	TGTGCCAGCAGTGAGAGGGATTCAAATTCACCCCTCCACTTT
TRBV9	TRBJ1-5	TRBD1	-	14	CASSVQGQDQPQHF	TGTGCCAGCAGCGTACAGGGACAGGATCAGCCCCAGCATTTT
TRBV3-1/TRBV3-2	TRBJ2-1	TRBD1	-	16	CASSRQWQGANNEQFF	TGTGCCAGCAGCCGCCAATGGCAGGGGGCAAACAATGAGCAGTTCTTC
TRBV25-1	TRBJ1-1	-	-	13	CASSQTKNTEAFF	TGTGCCAGCAGCCAGACTAAAAACACTGAAGCTTTCTTT
TRBV30	TRBJ1-2	-	few	12	CAWSGGEYGYTF	TGTGCCTGGAGCGGGGGGGAGTATGGCTACACCTTC
TRBV9	TRBJ1-1	-	-	14	CASSVENRHTEAFF	TGTGCCAGCAGCGTAGAGAACAGGCACACTGAAGCTTTCTTT
TRBV29-1	TRBJ1-4	-	-	16	CSVRGTPGQGNEKLFF	TGCAGCGTGAGGGGGACGCCCGGACAAGGAAATGAAAAACTGTTTTTT
TRBV7-9	TRBJ1-2	TRBD1	-	14	CASSLEGAGNGYTF	TGTGCCAGCAGCTTGGAGGGGGCAGGGAATGGCTACACCTTC
TRBV27	TRBJ2-2	TRBD1	-	15	CASSSKDRYTGELFF	TGTGCCAGCAGTTCAAAGGACAGGTACACCGGGGAGCTGTTTTTT
TRBV27	TRBJ1-6	-	-	16	CASSLAPGKGNSPLHF	TGTGCCAGCAGTTTAGCCCCAGGGAAGGGTAATTCACCCCTCCACTTT
TRBV2	TRBJ2-4	-	-	13	CASRVWGTNIQYF	TGTGCCAGCAGGGTTTGGGGCACAAACATTCAGTACTTC
TRBV5-6	TRBJ2-2	TRBD1	-	15	CASSLGQGNTGELFF	TGTGCCAGCAGCTTGGGACAGGGGAACACCGGGGAGCTGTTTTTT
TRBV7-9	TRBJ2-7	-	-	10	CASVEGEQYF	TGTGCCAGCGTAGAGGGAGAGCAGTACTTC
TRBV27	TRBJ2-7	TRBD2	once	17	CASSFRSGGVMGYEQYF	TGTGCCAGCAGTTTTCGGAGCGGGGGCGTAATGGGTTACGAGCAGTACTTC
TRBV2	TRBJ1-5	-	-	12	CASQDSNQPQHF	TGTGCCAGCCAGGATAGCAATCAGCCCCAGCATTTT
TRBV29-1	TRBJ2-5	TRBD2	-	14	CSVERTSGVETQYF	TGCAGCGTGGAAAGGACTAGCGGGGTTGAGACCCAGTACTTC
TRBV7-9	TRBJ1-1	TRBD1	-	14	CASSDRQGNTEAFF	TGTGCCAGCAGCGACCGACAGGGAAACACTGAAGCTTTCTTT